Listed below are T cell receptor beta chains from one sample, sequenced in a study of response to subunit inactivated influenza vaccine. TCRdb ran MiXCR on the RT-PCR reads and lists one entry per CDR3 protein. The sample consists of more than 600,000 distinct CDR3 sequences, 18% of them appearing once. The material was PBMCs from blood, obtained 5 days after vaccination. The receptor set was obtained from a man aged 45 to 65 who received an inactivated influenza vaccine. Both conserved end residues are trimmed from each CDR3. A D gene is named only where the DNA matches it firmly. Size is omitted from some rows. Given values are once, few, many or a class for expanded clones.

TRBV20-1	TRBD2	TRBJ2-3	few	SASQSSGVTDTQY
TRBV6-2/TRBV6-3	.	TRBJ2-1	.	ASSYDETSHYNEQF
TRBV5-1	.	TRBJ1-6	many	ASSLDDGGINSPLH
TRBV20-1	.	TRBJ2-2	.	SARGGGNGELF
TRBV3-1	TRBD1	TRBJ2-3	few	ASGTGRTDTQY
TRBV7-8	TRBD1	TRBJ1-5	few	ASSYGQNSGGRQH
TRBV6-1	.	TRBJ2-2	.	ASSESSSHNGELF
TRBV12-3/TRBV12-4	.	TRBJ1-5	few	ASSLSLRSNQPQH
TRBV5-1	.	TRBJ2-2	.	ASSLEQSPNTGELF
TRBV5-1	TRBD1	TRBJ2-3	few	ASGGQGAPDTQY
TRBV20-1	TRBD2	TRBJ2-5	few	SAGTGTRKKETQY